These T cell receptor beta chains were read from a single sample in a study of blood T cell repertoires in COVID-19. TCRdb keeps only in-frame clones here, not all; method: immunoSEQ multiplex PCR. The sample has some 130,000 clones, roughly 90% seen once. Sequenced input: PBMCs or T cells enriched from blood (not recorded which). The receptor set was obtained from a man aged 45-65 years who had recovered from COVID-19. CDR3s include the opening cysteine and the closing phenylalanine or tryptophan. Fields, in order: CDR3 DNA, CDR3 protein, D gene, clone size, V gene, J gene. D genes are given only for firm matches. Clone size is not always given. Where it is, it says once, few, many or a class for expanded clones.

CDR3 DNA: TGCGCCAGCAGGGGGCGGTTGAACACTGAAGCTTTCTTT; CDR3 protein: CASRGRLNTEAFF; D gene: -; clone size: few; V gene: TRBV5-1; J gene: TRBJ1-1
CDR3 DNA: TGTGCCACCAGCATCATTGGAGGGGCGAATTCACCCCTCCACTTT; CDR3 protein: CATSIIGGANSPLHF; D gene: -; clone size: -; V gene: TRBV15; J gene: TRBJ1-6
CDR3 DNA: TGTGCCAGCAGCTTATATGACGACTCGGGCAATCAGCCCCAGCATTTT; CDR3 protein: CASSLYDDSGNQPQHF; D gene: -; clone size: -; V gene: TRBV7-2; J gene: TRBJ1-5
CDR3 DNA: TGTGCCTGGAGTGCGGACAGGGGACTTCAGCCCCAGCATTTT; CDR3 protein: CAWSADRGLQPQHF; D gene: TRBD1; clone size: -; V gene: TRBV30; J gene: TRBJ1-5
CDR3 DNA: TGTGCCAGCAGCTTAAGGAAACAGGGGTTGGGCACAGATACGCAGTATTTT; CDR3 protein: CASSLRKQGLGTDTQYF; D gene: TRBD1; clone size: -; V gene: TRBV11-2; J gene: TRBJ2-3
CDR3 DNA: TGTGCCGTGGGAGCCAGCTCCTATAATTCACCCCTCCACTTT; CDR3 protein: CAVGASSYNSPLHF; D gene: -; clone size: -; V gene: TRBV27; J gene: TRBJ1-6
CDR3 DNA: TGTGCCAGCAGCTTCACTCCCAGGACAACGCCCGGGGAGCTGTTTTTT; CDR3 protein: CASSFTPRTTPGELFF; D gene: -; clone size: -; V gene: TRBV7-6; J gene: TRBJ2-2
CDR3 DNA: TGTGCCTGGAGTGGGAGGCGGGGAGCTGGGGCAACTAATGAAAAACTGTTTTTT; CDR3 protein: CAWSGRRGAGATNEKLFF; D gene: -; clone size: -; V gene: TRBV30; J gene: TRBJ1-4
CDR3 DNA: TGTGCCAGCAGCCAAGTAGGTGACAGGGGGTACGAGCAGTACTTC; CDR3 protein: CASSQVGDRGYEQYF; D gene: TRBD1; clone size: -; V gene: TRBV4-2; J gene: TRBJ2-7
CDR3 DNA: TGTGCCAGCAGGCGGGATTTGGGATATGAGCAGTTCTTC; CDR3 protein: CASRRDLGYEQFF; D gene: -; clone size: -; V gene: TRBV5-6; J gene: TRBJ2-1
CDR3 DNA: TGTGTCAGAAGCTTCCCTAGCGAGACCAACTACAATGAGCAGTTCTTC; CDR3 protein: CVRSFPSETNYNEQFF; D gene: -; clone size: -; V gene: TRBV7-5; J gene: TRBJ2-1
CDR3 DNA: TGCGCCAGCAGCCAATCGGCTAGACTCTATGGCTACACCTTC; CDR3 protein: CASSQSARLYGYTF; D gene: -; clone size: -; V gene: TRBV4-3; J gene: TRBJ1-2
CDR3 DNA: TGTGCCAGCAGCGGAAGGACAGGGGGCCGAAATTCACCCCTCCACTTT; CDR3 protein: CASSGRTGGRNSPLHF; D gene: TRBD1; clone size: once; V gene: TRBV9; J gene: TRBJ1-6
CDR3 DNA: TGTGCCAGCAGCTCGATAGGAGCGGGAGATACGCAGTATTTT; CDR3 protein: CASSSIGAGDTQYF; D gene: -; clone size: -; V gene: TRBV7-9; J gene: TRBJ2-3
CDR3 DNA: TGCGCCAGCAGCCGCGGGACAGTGCCATTGGGCGGCTACACCTTC; CDR3 protein: CASSRGTVPLGGYTF; D gene: TRBD1; clone size: -; V gene: TRBV4-1; J gene: TRBJ1-2
CDR3 DNA: TGTGCCAGCTCACCACCGGGACAGGGGCGGTATGAAAAACTGTTTTTT; CDR3 protein: CASSPPGQGRYEKLFF; D gene: TRBD1; clone size: -; V gene: TRBV18; J gene: TRBJ1-4
CDR3 DNA: TGTGCCAGCAGCTTCCAGGACGCGGGCACTGAAGCTTTCTTT; CDR3 protein: CASSFQDAGTEAFF; D gene: -; clone size: -; V gene: TRBV7-9; J gene: TRBJ1-1
CDR3 DNA: TGTGCCAGCAGGACGGGACAGGGGCTAAACAATGAGCAGTTCTTC; CDR3 protein: CASRTGQGLNNEQFF; D gene: TRBD1; clone size: -; V gene: TRBV2; J gene: TRBJ2-1
CDR3 DNA: TGTGCCAGCAGCCCGAGACAATTGAACACTGAAGCTTTCTTT; CDR3 protein: CASSPRQLNTEAFF; D gene: -; clone size: -; V gene: TRBV5-8; J gene: TRBJ1-1
CDR3 DNA: TGTGCCAGCAGCTCCTCGACAGTATTGAGAAACATTCAGTACTTC; CDR3 protein: CASSSSTVLRNIQYF; D gene: -; clone size: -; V gene: TRBV5-5; J gene: TRBJ2-4
CDR3 DNA: TGTGCCACCAGCAGAGATCAGGCAGGTCAGCATTTT; CDR3 protein: CATSRDQAGQHF; D gene: -; clone size: -; V gene: TRBV15; J gene: TRBJ1-5
CDR3 DNA: TGTGCCAGCAAGGCTAGCGGGGTCCCTGAGCAGTTCTTC; CDR3 protein: CASKASGVPEQFF; D gene: TRBD2; clone size: -; V gene: TRBV6-4; J gene: TRBJ2-1
CDR3 DNA: TGTGCCAGCAGTGAAGGGTTTAGCGGGAAGGGTCGAGAGACCCAGTACTTC; CDR3 protein: CASSEGFSGKGRETQYF; D gene: TRBD2; clone size: few; V gene: TRBV2; J gene: TRBJ2-5
CDR3 DNA: TGCGCCTTCAAGCTACAAGAGACCCAGTACTTC; CDR3 protein: CAFKLQETQYF; D gene: -; clone size: -; V gene: TRBV21-1; J gene: TRBJ2-5
CDR3 DNA: TGTGCCACCAGCAGAGCCCCCGGGACAGGGATGAGCTATGGCTACACCTTC; CDR3 protein: CATSRAPGTGMSYGYTF; D gene: TRBD1; clone size: -; V gene: TRBV15; J gene: TRBJ1-2
CDR3 DNA: TGTGCCACCAGCACCCTGACAGGGGCCGGGAATCAGCCCCAGCATTTT; CDR3 protein: CATSTLTGAGNQPQHF; D gene: TRBD1; clone size: -; V gene: TRBV15; J gene: TRBJ1-5
CDR3 DNA: TGTGCCAGCAGTATACAGGTAAACACTGAAGCTTTCTTT; CDR3 protein: CASSIQVNTEAFF; D gene: -; clone size: -; V gene: TRBV12-3/TRBV12-4; J gene: TRBJ1-1
CDR3 DNA: TGTGCCAGCAGTGGCGGGACAGGAGATAGCAATCAGCCCCAGCATTTT; CDR3 protein: CASSGGTGDSNQPQHF; D gene: TRBD1; clone size: -; V gene: TRBV6-1; J gene: TRBJ1-5
CDR3 DNA: TGTGCCAGCAGCTGGCAGTTAGCCCAAAACCTATACGAGCAGTACTTC; CDR3 protein: CASSWQLAQNLYEQYF; D gene: -; clone size: -; V gene: TRBV7-2; J gene: TRBJ2-7
CDR3 DNA: TGTGCCAGTAGAACAGGGGGCGAAGGTTATGGCTACACCTTC; CDR3 protein: CASRTGGEGYGYTF; D gene: TRBD1; clone size: -; V gene: TRBV6-5; J gene: TRBJ1-2
CDR3 DNA: TGTGCCAGCAGCTTCAACTCAGCGGGAGGTAAAGAGCAGTACTTC; CDR3 protein: CASSFNSAGGKEQYF; D gene: TRBD2; clone size: -; V gene: TRBV5-8; J gene: TRBJ2-7
CDR3 DNA: TGTGCCAGCACCTTACTAGGGAATTCACCCCTCCACTTT; CDR3 protein: CASTLLGNSPLHF; D gene: -; clone size: -; V gene: TRBV6-5; J gene: TRBJ1-6
CDR3 DNA: TGTGCCAGCGGACCGGGACAGTCGAACACTGAAGCTTTCTTT; CDR3 protein: CASGPGQSNTEAFF; D gene: TRBD1; clone size: -; V gene: TRBV28; J gene: TRBJ1-1
CDR3 DNA: TGTGCCAGCAGAACCTCCGGGACAGCAAGCACAGATACGCAGTATTTT; CDR3 protein: CASRTSGTASTDTQYF; D gene: TRBD1; clone size: -; V gene: TRBV28; J gene: TRBJ2-3
CDR3 DNA: TGTGCCACTAAAAGGGACAGGGGCTACGAGCAGTACTTC; CDR3 protein: CATKRDRGYEQYF; D gene: TRBD1; clone size: -; V gene: TRBV6-5; J gene: TRBJ2-7
CDR3 DNA: TGTGCCAGCAGCCCTCCACCGGGTGGCTACACCTTC; CDR3 protein: CASSPPPGGYTF; D gene: -; clone size: -; V gene: TRBV7-9; J gene: TRBJ1-2
CDR3 DNA: TGTGCCAGCAGCTTAGATTACCAGATCGATGAGCAGTTCTTC; CDR3 protein: CASSLDYQIDEQFF; D gene: -; clone size: -; V gene: TRBV11-2; J gene: TRBJ2-1
CDR3 DNA: TGCAGCGTCGACAGGGGTTATGAGCAGTTCTTC; CDR3 protein: CSVDRGYEQFF; D gene: TRBD1; clone size: -; V gene: TRBV29-1; J gene: TRBJ2-1
CDR3 DNA: TGTGCCAGCACCGCGACTAGTTCAAATACGCAGTATTTT; CDR3 protein: CASTATSSNTQYF; D gene: -; clone size: once; V gene: TRBV12-3/TRBV12-4; J gene: TRBJ2-3
CDR3 DNA: TGTGCCAGCAGCGTATCTAGCGGGTCTGGGGCCAACGTCCTGACTTTC; CDR3 protein: CASSVSSGSGANVLTF; D gene: TRBD2; clone size: -; V gene: TRBV9; J gene: TRBJ2-6
CDR3 DNA: TGTGCCAGCAGCCAAGGAGGTTTGGGGAACATTCAGTACTTC; CDR3 protein: CASSQGGLGNIQYF; D gene: -; clone size: -; V gene: TRBV7-9; J gene: TRBJ2-4
CDR3 DNA: TGTGCCAGCAGCCTAGACAGGGGCGGCGGCTACACCTTC; CDR3 protein: CASSLDRGGGYTF; D gene: TRBD1; clone size: once; V gene: TRBV7-2; J gene: TRBJ1-2
CDR3 DNA: TGTGCCAGCAGCCCGGGACAGGGTTGGGAGGACATTCAGTACTTC; CDR3 protein: CASSPGQGWEDIQYF; D gene: TRBD1; clone size: -; V gene: TRBV7-2; J gene: TRBJ2-4
CDR3 DNA: TGCAGCGTTGTTACTAGCGGGGGTGAGACCCAGTACTTC; CDR3 protein: CSVVTSGGETQYF; D gene: TRBD2; clone size: few; V gene: TRBV29-1; J gene: TRBJ2-5
CDR3 DNA: TGTGCCACCAGCCCGGGACAGGGGGACTATGGCTACACCTTC; CDR3 protein: CATSPGQGDYGYTF; D gene: TRBD1; clone size: -; V gene: TRBV15; J gene: TRBJ1-2
CDR3 DNA: TGTGCCAGCAGCCCCCAGAGGGGGAATGAAAAACTGTTTTTT; CDR3 protein: CASSPQRGNEKLFF; D gene: -; clone size: few; V gene: TRBV3-1/TRBV3-2; J gene: TRBJ1-4
CDR3 DNA: TGTGCCAGCAGTGATGAGGTCGGGAAGACCCAGTACTTC; CDR3 protein: CASSDEVGKTQYF; D gene: -; clone size: -; V gene: TRBV2; J gene: TRBJ2-5
CDR3 DNA: TGTGCCAGCAGCTACCTCGGGGACAGCTTCCCATATCGTACAGATACGCAGTATTTT; CDR3 protein: CASSYLGDSFPYRTDTQYF; D gene: TRBD1; clone size: -; V gene: TRBV5-6; J gene: TRBJ2-3
CDR3 DNA: TGTGCCAGCATTTGGGACAGGGTCCAGACCGAAGCTTTCTTT; CDR3 protein: CASIWDRVQTEAFF; D gene: TRBD1; clone size: -; V gene: TRBV2; J gene: TRBJ1-1
CDR3 DNA: TGTGCCAGCAGCTTCACTGCCTCCTACAATGAGCAGTTCTTC; CDR3 protein: CASSFTASYNEQFF; D gene: -; clone size: -; V gene: TRBV7-2; J gene: TRBJ2-1
CDR3 DNA: TGTGCCAGTAGTCGAAGGGGGTCAGGGGGCGAGAGTCAGCCCCAGCATTTT; CDR3 protein: CASSRRGSGGESQPQHF; D gene: TRBD1; clone size: -; V gene: TRBV19; J gene: TRBJ1-5
CDR3 DNA: TGCGCCAGCAGTGACAGGGGAAATTCACCCCTCCACTTT; CDR3 protein: CASSDRGNSPLHF; D gene: TRBD1; clone size: once; V gene: TRBV5-1; J gene: TRBJ1-6
CDR3 DNA: TGTGCCAGCAGTAGCGACAGGGAAGACTATGGCTACACCTTC; CDR3 protein: CASSSDREDYGYTF; D gene: TRBD1; clone size: -; V gene: TRBV28; J gene: TRBJ1-2
CDR3 DNA: TGTGCCAGCAGTTACTCCGGGACAGTCTACAATGAGCAGTTCTTC; CDR3 protein: CASSYSGTVYNEQFF; D gene: TRBD1; clone size: -; V gene: TRBV6-5; J gene: TRBJ2-1
CDR3 DNA: TGTGCCAGCAGTTTATACGCGGTGGACAGCGGTGGAAACACCATATATTTT; CDR3 protein: CASSLYAVDSGGNTIYF; D gene: -; clone size: -; V gene: TRBV28; J gene: TRBJ1-3
CDR3 DNA: TGTGCCAGCAGCTTATTACGGGGTGGCCTCAATCAGCCCCAGCATTTT; CDR3 protein: CASSLLRGGLNQPQHF; D gene: -; clone size: -; V gene: TRBV7-6; J gene: TRBJ1-5
CDR3 DNA: TGTGCCAGCAGTGTCAGGGCCCAGGCTCAGTTCTTC; CDR3 protein: CASSVRAQAQFF; D gene: -; clone size: once; V gene: TRBV28; J gene: TRBJ2-1
CDR3 DNA: TGTGCCATCAGTGAGTTAAATGAGCAGTTCTTC; CDR3 protein: CAISELNEQFF; D gene: -; clone size: -; V gene: TRBV10-3; J gene: TRBJ2-1
CDR3 DNA: TGTGCCTTACAGCTTCCGGGACAGGGGGCCGGGGGCTACACCTTC; CDR3 protein: CALQLPGQGAGGYTF; D gene: TRBD1; clone size: -; V gene: TRBV28; J gene: TRBJ1-2
CDR3 DNA: TGTGCCAGCAGCGGTAATCAGCCCCAGCATTTT; CDR3 protein: CASSGNQPQHF; D gene: -; clone size: -; V gene: TRBV28; J gene: TRBJ1-5